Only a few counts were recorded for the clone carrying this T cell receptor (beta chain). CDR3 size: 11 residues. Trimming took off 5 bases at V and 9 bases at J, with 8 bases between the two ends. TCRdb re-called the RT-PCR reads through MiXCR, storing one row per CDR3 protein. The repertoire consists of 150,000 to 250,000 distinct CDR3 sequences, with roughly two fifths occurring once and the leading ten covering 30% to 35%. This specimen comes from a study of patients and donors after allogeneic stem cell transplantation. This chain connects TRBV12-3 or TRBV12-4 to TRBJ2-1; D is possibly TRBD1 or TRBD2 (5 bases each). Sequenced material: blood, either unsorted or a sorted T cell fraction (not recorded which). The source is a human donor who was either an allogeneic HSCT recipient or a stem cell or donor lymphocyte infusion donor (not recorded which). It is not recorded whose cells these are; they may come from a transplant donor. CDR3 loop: CASSGGPEQFF. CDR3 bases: TGTGCCAGCAGTGGGGGTCCTGAGCAGTTCTTC.